This T cell receptor (beta chain) emerged from a study of vaccination and CD4 T cells after COVID-19. Turning to the study itself: Testing by nasal swab PCR showed convalescent patients to be SARS-CoV-2 positive; nine were mild and one was severe.

The treatment: approximately 10-day PBMC culture with coronavirus spike peptide pools or control peptides (ViraFEST assay). Two million PBMCs were grown per well alongside 8.5 to 10 IU/ml IL-2 and 9.5 to 10 ug/ml peptide pools. It was on days 3 and 7 that half the medium was replaced with fresh IL-2 medium. Sequencing of the DNA from cultured CD4+ T cells was carried out with the Oncomine TCR Beta short-read assay. TCRdb called the PCR reads again in MiXCR, with one record for every CDR3 protein. The data hold 21,000 or so distinct CDR3 sequences, with approximately 49% observed a single time. The CDR3 sequence is 13 residues long. Germline assignment: CDR1 LGHDT and CDR2 YNNKEL (reference sequence). V lost 2 bases to trimming and J lost 6 bases, with 9 bases between them. Details on this clonotype: Antigen specificity is unknown.

This sequence originates from a human donor who had recovered from COVID-19. V gene TRBV3-1 combines with J gene TRBJ2-3; D is ambiguous. Sequenced sample: CD4+ T cells from blood, cultured in vitro. CDR3 bases: TGTGCCAGCAGCCAACTCCCCTCCGATACGCAGTATTTT. Translation gives CASSQLPSDTQYF.